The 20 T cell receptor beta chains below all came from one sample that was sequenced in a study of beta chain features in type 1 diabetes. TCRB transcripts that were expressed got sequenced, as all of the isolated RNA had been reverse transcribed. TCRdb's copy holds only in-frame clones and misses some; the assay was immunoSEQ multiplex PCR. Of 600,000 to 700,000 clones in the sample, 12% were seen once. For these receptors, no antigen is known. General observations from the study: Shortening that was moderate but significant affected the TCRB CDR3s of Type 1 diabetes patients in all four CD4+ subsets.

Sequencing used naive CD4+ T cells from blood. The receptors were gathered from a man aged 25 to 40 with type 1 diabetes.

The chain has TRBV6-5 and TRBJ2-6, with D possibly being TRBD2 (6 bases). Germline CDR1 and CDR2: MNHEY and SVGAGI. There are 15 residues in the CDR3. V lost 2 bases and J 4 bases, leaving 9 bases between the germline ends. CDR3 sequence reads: CASSYGGTGANVLTF. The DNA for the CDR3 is TGTGCCAGCAGTTACGGGGGGACCGGGGCCAACGTCCTGACTTTC.

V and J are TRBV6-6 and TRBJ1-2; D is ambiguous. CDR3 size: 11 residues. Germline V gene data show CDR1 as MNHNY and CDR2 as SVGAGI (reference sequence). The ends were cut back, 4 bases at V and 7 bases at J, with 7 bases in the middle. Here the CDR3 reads CASSSAGGYTF. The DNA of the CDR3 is TGTGCCAGCAGTTCGGCGGGTGGCTACACCTTC.

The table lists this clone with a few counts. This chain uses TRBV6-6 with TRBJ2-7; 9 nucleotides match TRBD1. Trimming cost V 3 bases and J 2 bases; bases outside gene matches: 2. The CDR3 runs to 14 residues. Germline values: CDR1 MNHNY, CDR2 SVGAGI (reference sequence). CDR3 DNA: TGTGCCAGCAGTTATGACAGGGGGGCCTACGAGCAGTACTTC. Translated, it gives CASSYDRGAYEQYF.

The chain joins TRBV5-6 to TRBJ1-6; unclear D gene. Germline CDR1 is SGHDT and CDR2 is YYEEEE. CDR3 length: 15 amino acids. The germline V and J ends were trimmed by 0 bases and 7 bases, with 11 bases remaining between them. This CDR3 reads CASSLDQPGNSPLHF. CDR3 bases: TGTGCCAGCAGCTTGGACCAGCCTGGGAATTCACCCCTCCACTTT.

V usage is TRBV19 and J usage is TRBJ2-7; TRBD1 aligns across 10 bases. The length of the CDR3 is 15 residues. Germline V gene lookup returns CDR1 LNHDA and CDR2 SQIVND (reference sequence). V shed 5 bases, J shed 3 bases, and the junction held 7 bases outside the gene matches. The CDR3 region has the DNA TGTGCCAGTAGTCCCCTGGGGGACAGGGGCTACGAGCAGTACTTC. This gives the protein CASSPLGDRGYEQYF. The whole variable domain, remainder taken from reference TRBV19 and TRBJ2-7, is DGGITQSPKYLFRKEGQNVTLSCEQNLNHDAMYWYRQDPGQGLRLIYYSQIVNDFQKGDIAEGYSVSREKKESFPLTVTSAQKNPTAFYLCASSPLGDRGYEQYFGPGTRLTVT.

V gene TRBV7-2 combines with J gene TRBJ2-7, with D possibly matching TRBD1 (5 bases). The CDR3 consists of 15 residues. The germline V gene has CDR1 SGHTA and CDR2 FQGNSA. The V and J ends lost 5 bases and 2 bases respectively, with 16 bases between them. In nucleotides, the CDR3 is TGTGCCAGCAGCCTCCCCTGGGGCGGACCCTACGAGCAGTACTTC. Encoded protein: CASSLPWGGPYEQYF.

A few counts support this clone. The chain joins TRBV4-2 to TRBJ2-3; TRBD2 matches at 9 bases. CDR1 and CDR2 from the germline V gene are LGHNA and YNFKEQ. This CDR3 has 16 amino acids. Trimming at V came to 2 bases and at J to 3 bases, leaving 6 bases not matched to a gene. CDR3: CASSQSAGGQTDTQYF. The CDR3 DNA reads TGTGCCAGCAGCCAATCTGCGGGGGGGCAAACAGATACGCAGTATTTT.

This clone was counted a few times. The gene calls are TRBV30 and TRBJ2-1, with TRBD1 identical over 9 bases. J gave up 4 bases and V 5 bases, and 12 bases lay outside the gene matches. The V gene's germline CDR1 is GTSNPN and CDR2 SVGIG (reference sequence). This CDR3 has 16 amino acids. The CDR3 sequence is CAWEPSQGAGYNEQFF. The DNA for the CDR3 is TGTGCCTGGGAACCCTCACAGGGGGCGGGATACAATGAGCAGTTCTTC.

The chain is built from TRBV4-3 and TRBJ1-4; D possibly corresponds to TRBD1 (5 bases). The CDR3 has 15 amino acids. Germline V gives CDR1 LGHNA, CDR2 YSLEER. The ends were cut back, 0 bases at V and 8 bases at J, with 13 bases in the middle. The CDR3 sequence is CASSQDRDGWEKLFF. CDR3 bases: TGCGCCAGCAGCCAAGACCGGGACGGATGGGAAAAACTGTTTTTT.

The CDR3 region has the DNA TGTGCCAGCAGTAAGACAGTTAGCAATCAGCCCCAGCATTTT. Translation gives CASSKTVSNQPQHF. V is TRBV6-6 and J is TRBJ1-5, with D possibly matching TRBD1 (5 bases). CDR1 and CDR2 (germline): MNHNY, SVGAGI (reference sequence). Trimming cost V 5 bases and J 0 bases, with 8 bases left between them. The CDR3 runs to 14 residues.

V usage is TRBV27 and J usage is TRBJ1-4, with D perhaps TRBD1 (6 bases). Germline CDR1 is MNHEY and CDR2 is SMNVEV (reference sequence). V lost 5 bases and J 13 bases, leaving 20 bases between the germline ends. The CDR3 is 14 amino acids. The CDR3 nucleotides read TGTGCCAGCAGTGCCAGGGGCCCTCGGGACGGACTGTTTTTT. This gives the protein CASSARGPRDGLFF.

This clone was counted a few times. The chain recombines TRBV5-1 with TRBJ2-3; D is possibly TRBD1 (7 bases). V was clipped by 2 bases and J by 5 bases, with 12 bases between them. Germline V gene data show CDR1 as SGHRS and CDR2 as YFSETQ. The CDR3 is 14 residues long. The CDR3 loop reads CASSFGQEGDTQYF. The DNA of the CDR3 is TGCGCCAGCAGCTTCGGACAGGAGGGAGATACGCAGTATTTT.

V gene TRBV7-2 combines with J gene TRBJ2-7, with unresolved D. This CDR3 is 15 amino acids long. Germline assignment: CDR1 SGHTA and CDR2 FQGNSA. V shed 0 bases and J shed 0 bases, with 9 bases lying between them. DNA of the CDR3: TGTGCCAGCAGCTTAGCGCACGGTAGCTCCTACGAGCAGTACTTC. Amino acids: CASSLAHGSSYEQYF.

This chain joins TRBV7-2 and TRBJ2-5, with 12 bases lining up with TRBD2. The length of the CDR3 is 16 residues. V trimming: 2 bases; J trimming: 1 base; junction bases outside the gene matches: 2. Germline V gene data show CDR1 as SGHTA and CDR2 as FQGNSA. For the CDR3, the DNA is TGTGCCAGCAGCTTATCGACTAGCGGGGGCCAAGAGACCCAGTACTTC. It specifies CASSLSTSGGQETQYF.

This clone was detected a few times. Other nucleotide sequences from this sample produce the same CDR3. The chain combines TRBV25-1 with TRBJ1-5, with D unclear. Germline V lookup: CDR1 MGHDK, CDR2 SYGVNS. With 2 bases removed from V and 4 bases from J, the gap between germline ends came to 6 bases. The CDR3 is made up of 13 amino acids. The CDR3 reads CASSEVGNQPQHF. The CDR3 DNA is TGTGCCAGCAGTGAAGTTGGGAATCAGCCCCAGCATTTT.

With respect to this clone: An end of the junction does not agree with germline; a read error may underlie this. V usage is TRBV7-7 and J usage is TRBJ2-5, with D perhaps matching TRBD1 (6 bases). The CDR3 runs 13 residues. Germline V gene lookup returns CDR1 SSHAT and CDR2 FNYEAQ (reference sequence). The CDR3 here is CASTSDRQETQYF. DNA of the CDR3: TGTGCTAGCACCTCAGACAGGCAAGAGACCCAGTACTTC.

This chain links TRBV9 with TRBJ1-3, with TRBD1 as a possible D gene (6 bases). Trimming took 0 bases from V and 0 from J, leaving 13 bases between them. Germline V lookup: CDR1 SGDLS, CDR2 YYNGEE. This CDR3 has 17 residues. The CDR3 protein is CASSVETGPHSGNTIYF. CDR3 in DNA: TGTGCCAGCAGCGTAGAGACAGGCCCCCACTCTGGAAACACCATATATTTT.

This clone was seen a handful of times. The CDR3 DNA reads TGTGCCAGCACCTTCGACGGCTATGGCTACACCTTC. This sequence encodes CASTFDGYGYTF. The genes are TRBV2 and TRBJ1-2; D not certain. This CDR3 has 12 residues. The V and J ends lost 7 bases and 4 bases respectively, with 10 bases between them. Per the germline V gene, CDR1 is SNHLY and CDR2 is FYNNEI.

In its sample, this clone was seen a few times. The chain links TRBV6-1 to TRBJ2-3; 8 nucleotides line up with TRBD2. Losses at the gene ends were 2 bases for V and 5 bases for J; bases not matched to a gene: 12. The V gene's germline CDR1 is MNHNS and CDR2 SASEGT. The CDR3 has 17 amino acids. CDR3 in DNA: TGTGCCAGCAGTGAACACCTTCTTGCGGGGGGAGGAGATACGCAGTATTTT. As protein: CASSEHLLAGGGDTQYF.

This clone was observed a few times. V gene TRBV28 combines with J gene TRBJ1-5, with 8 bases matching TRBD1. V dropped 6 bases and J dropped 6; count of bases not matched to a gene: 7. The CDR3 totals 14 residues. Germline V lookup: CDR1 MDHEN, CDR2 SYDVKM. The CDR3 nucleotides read TGTGCCAGCAGAGACGGACAGGGAGGTCAGCCCCAGCATTTT. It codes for CASRDGQGGQPQHF. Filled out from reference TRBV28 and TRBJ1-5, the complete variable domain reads DVKVTQSSRYLVKRTGEKVFLECVQDMDHENMFWYRQDPGLGLRLIYFSYDVKMKEKGDIPEGYSVSREKKERFSLILESASTNQTSMYLCASRDGQGGQPQHFGDGTRLSIL.